Detailed here is one T cell receptor (beta chain). Antigen: not known. The germline gives CDR1 MNHNY, CDR2 SVGAGI (reference sequence). This CDR3 comprises 14 residues. V was cut by 2 bases and J by 11 bases, with 19 bases left in between. TCRdb passed the RACE reads through MiXCR, listing each CDR3 protein once. The sample holds roughly 40,000 distinct CDR3 sequences, around 12% seen once. The time point: pre-sensitization, week 0. As for treatment: therapeutic diphenylcyclopropenone sensitization with weekly scalp DPC. The data derive from a study of human T cells and chemical hapten exposure. The wider study: Patch tests containing 0.01% DPC, applied to the upper back, were read at 6 days. Patients were mainly female, each with alopecia areata, totalis or universalis.

Overall study results and limits: Versus controls, significantly more large CDR3 similarity clusters arose from expanded TCRs.

Sequenced material: whole blood, taken in connection with sensitization to the hapten diphenylcyclopropenone (DPC). The chain carries TRBV6-6 and TRBJ2-7; maybe TRBD1 (7 bases). This sequence was found in a woman aged 25 to 45 with alopecia areata. Some clones in this sample may be carry-over from other donors' samples. The CDR3 protein is CASSYRSNTGEEYF. CDR3 DNA sequence: TGTGCCAGCAGTTACAGGTCAAACACAGGGGAGGAGTACTTC.